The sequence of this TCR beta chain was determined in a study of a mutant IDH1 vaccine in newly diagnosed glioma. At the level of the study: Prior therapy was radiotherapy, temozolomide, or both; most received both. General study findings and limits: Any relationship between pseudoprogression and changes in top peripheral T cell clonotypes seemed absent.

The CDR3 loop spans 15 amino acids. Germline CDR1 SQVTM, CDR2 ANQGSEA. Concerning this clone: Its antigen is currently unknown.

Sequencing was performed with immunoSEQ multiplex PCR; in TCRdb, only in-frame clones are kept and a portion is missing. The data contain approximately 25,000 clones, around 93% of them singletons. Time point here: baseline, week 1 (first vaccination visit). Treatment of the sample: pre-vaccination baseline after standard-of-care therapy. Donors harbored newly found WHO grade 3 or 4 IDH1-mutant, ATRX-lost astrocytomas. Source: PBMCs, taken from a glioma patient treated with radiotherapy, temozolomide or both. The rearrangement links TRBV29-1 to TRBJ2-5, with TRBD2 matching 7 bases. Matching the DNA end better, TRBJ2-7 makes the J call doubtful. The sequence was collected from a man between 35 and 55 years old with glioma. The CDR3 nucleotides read TGCAGCGCCTGGGGGGGGACTGGAAGCTCCTACGAGCAGTACTTC. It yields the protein CSAWGGTGSSYEQYF.